The 28 T cell receptor beta chains presented below share a single source sample, sequenced in a study of brain T cells in children with intractable seizures. Produced via immunoSEQ multiplex PCR; TCRdb's table is partial and in-frame only. The table has about 340,000 clones, about 93% seen once. Time point described: blood from clinic visit 5 months post-surgery; TSC patient then seizure free. The sample consisted of peripheral blood, taken 4 to 5 months after surgery. The source of these receptors is a boy less than two years old with tuberous sclerosis and intractable seizures.

This chain uses TRBV5-1 with TRBJ2-5; maybe TRBD2 (5 bases). The length of the CDR3 is 14 residues. V was trimmed by 5 bases and J by 1 base, leaving 12 bases between them. CDR1 is SGHRS, CDR2 YFSETQ, per germline. Written as DNA, the CDR3 is TGCGCCAGCAGAGGAGGAAGCGGCCAAGAGACCCAGTACTTC. It specifies CASRGGSGQETQYF. Looking up the rest from reference TRBV5-1 and TRBJ2-5 gives the full variable domain: KAGVTQTPRYLIKTRGQQVTLSCSPISGHRSVSWYQQTPGQGLQFLFEYFSETQRNKGNFPGRFSGRQFSNSRSEMNVSTLELGDSALYLCASRGGSGQETQYFGPGTRLLVL.

V gene TRBV7-9 combines with J gene TRBJ2-1; 10 nucleotides align to TRBD2. Trimming at V came to 1 base and at J to 9 bases, leaving 12 bases not matched to a gene. Germline V CDR1 and CDR2: SEHNR, FQNEAQ (reference sequence). The length of the CDR3 is 17 residues. This CDR3 is CASSLELLAGEVGEQFF. CDR3 DNA sequence: TGTGCCAGCAGCTTAGAGTTGCTAGCGGGAGAGGTAGGTGAGCAGTTCTTC.

A few counts support this clone. This sequence joins TRBV7-9 and TRBJ1-1; D is unresolved. Germline V gives CDR1 SEHNR, CDR2 FQNEAQ (reference sequence). Deletions cut 2 bases from V and 0 bases from J, with 10 bases between. CDR3 length: 15 amino acids. The CDR3 coding sequence is TGTGCCAGCAGCTTAATGGCAGGAATGAACACTGAAGCTTTCTTT. This sequence encodes CASSLMAGMNTEAFF.

The chain carries TRBV9 and TRBJ2-3; TRBD2 might be the D (5 bases). V gave up 3 bases and J gave up 0 bases, with 11 bases separating them. Germline V CDR1 and CDR2: SGDLS, YYNGEE. The CDR3 sequence is 15 residues long. CDR3 protein: CASSGRLSSTDTQYF. Here the CDR3 DNA reads TGTGCCAGCAGCGGGAGACTATCTAGCACAGATACGCAGTATTTT. The full variable domain, its missing parts supplied by reference TRBV9 and TRBJ2-3, is DSGVTQTPKHLITATGQRVTLRCSPRSGDLSVYWYQQSLDQGLQFLIQYYNGEERAKGNILERFSAQQFPDLHSELNLSSLELGDSALYFCASSGRLSSTDTQYFGPGTRLTVL.

V is TRBV19 and J is TRBJ2-7; 10 bases align to TRBD1. This CDR3 contains 16 residues. Germline V gene lookup returns CDR1 LNHDA and CDR2 SQIVND (reference sequence). The V segment lost 7 bases and the J segment 2 bases; nucleotides outside the gene matches: 11. This chain's CDR3 is CASKGDRGQGTYEQYF. The CDR3 DNA reads as TGTGCCAGTAAAGGGGATAGGGGACAGGGGACCTACGAGCAGTACTTC.

V gene TRBV27 combines with J gene TRBJ2-1; D possibly uses TRBD1 or TRBD2 (5 bases each). The V and J ends lost 6 bases and 10 bases respectively, with 10 bases between them. CDR1 MNHEY and CDR2 SMNVEV come from the germline V gene (reference sequence). This CDR3 spans 11 amino acids. This CDR3 is CASSWGTEQFF. The CDR3 DNA follows: TGTGCCAGCAGCTGGGGGACGGAGCAGTTCTTC.

The V gene is TRBV28, the J gene TRBJ2-3; a weak D match, TRBD1 (5 bases). The V end was cut by 6 bases, the J end by 2 bases, with 18 bases between. From germline, CDR1 is MDHEN and CDR2 SYDVKM. The CDR3 loop spans 16 amino acids. CDR3 sequence (DNA): TGTGCCAGCAGCCTAAGACAGACGGGTTTCACAGATACGCAGTATTTT. This gives the protein CASSLRQTGFTDTQYF. Supplemented by reference TRBV28 and TRBJ2-3, the full variable domain reads DVKVTQSSRYLVKRTGEKVFLECVQDMDHENMFWYRQDPGLGLRLIYFSYDVKMKEKGDIPEGYSVSREKKERFSLILESASTNQTSMYLCASSLRQTGFTDTQYFGPGTRLTVL.

The chain employs TRBV3-1 (or the pseudogene TRBV3-2) and TRBJ2-3; maybe TRBD1 (5 bases). The CDR3 runs 16 residues. The germline V and J ends were trimmed by 0 bases and 2 bases, with 12 bases remaining between them. CDR1 is LGHDT, CDR2 YNNKEL, per germline (reference sequence). The CDR3 region is CASSQDQGSLTDTQYF. DNA for the CDR3: TGTGCCAGCAGCCAAGATCAGGGCAGCCTCACAGATACGCAGTATTTT.

The rearrangement uses TRBV19 and TRBJ1-5, with D uncertain. The V gene lost 0 bases and the J gene lost 6 bases, with 12 bases spanning the gap. This CDR3 contains 15 residues. Germline V lookup: CDR1 LNHDA, CDR2 SQIVND (reference sequence). CDR3 protein: CASSIDSRFGQPQHF. The CDR3 nucleotides read TGTGCCAGTAGTATAGACTCGAGGTTCGGTCAGCCCCAGCATTTT. Using reference TRBV19 and TRBJ1-5 for the parts outside the CDR3, the full variable domain is DGGITQSPKYLFRKEGQNVTLSCEQNLNHDAMYWYRQDPGQGLRLIYYSQIVNDFQKGDIAEGYSVSREKKESFPLTVTSAQKNPTAFYLCASSIDSRFGQPQHFGDGTRLSIL.

V and J are TRBV7-2 and TRBJ2-3, with D possibly being TRBD2 (6 bases). The germline gives CDR1 SGHTA, CDR2 FQGNSA. V shed 3 bases and J shed 1 base, with 11 bases lying between them. This CDR3 region has 15 residues. CDR3: CASSFNGGGTDTQYF. The CDR3 region has the DNA TGTGCCAGCAGCTTCAACGGAGGGGGCACAGATACGCAGTATTTT. The complete variable domain, with remaining parts taken from reference TRBV7-2 and TRBJ2-3, reads GAGVSQSPSNKVTEKGKDVELRCDPISGHTALYWYRQSLGQGLEFLIYFQGNSAPDKSGLPSDRFSAERTGGSVSTLTIQRTQQEDSAVYLCASSFNGGGTDTQYFGPGTRLTVL.

This clone appeared a single time. The V and J genes are TRBV5-1 and TRBJ2-2; TRBD2 matches at 11 bases. V lost 6 bases to trimming and J lost 5 bases; unmatched junction nucleotides: 3. The germline gives CDR1 SGHRS, CDR2 YFSETQ. The CDR3 runs 14 residues. The DNA for the CDR3 is TGCGCCAGCATTCGGACTAGCGGGACCGGGGAGCTGTTTTTT. It translates to CASIRTSGTGELFF.

V usage is TRBV7-8 and J usage is TRBJ2-7; 7 nucleotides line up with TRBD2. The V and J ends lost 0 bases and 2 bases, in that order; junction bases with no gene match: 13. Germline V lookup: CDR1 SGHVS, CDR2 FQNEAQ. This CDR3 is built from 18 residues. As DNA, the CDR3 is TGTGCCAGCAGCTTAGCGCATCGAGGGTTCCGGGGGGCCTACGAGCAGTACTTC. Protein product: CASSLAHRGFRGAYEQYF.

V is TRBV7-8 and J is TRBJ2-3; 10 bases line up with TRBD2. The germline V gene has CDR1 SGHVS and CDR2 FQNEAQ. The J segment lost 1 base and the V segment lost 3 bases, leaving 10 bases of the junction unmatched. This CDR3 has 18 residues. This CDR3 is CASSFRLAGDVGTDTQYF. CDR3 in DNA: TGTGCCAGCAGCTTTCGGCTAGCGGGAGATGTGGGCACAGATACGCAGTATTTT.

The genes are TRBV13 and TRBJ2-5, with D possibly matching TRBD2 (6 bases). Trimming stripped 2 bases from V and 9 bases from J, with 10 bases between. Germline V gives CDR1 PRHDT, CDR2 FYEKMQ (reference sequence). This CDR3 comprises 12 residues. CDR3 loop: CASSLWGDSQYF. The CDR3 region has the DNA TGTGCCAGCAGCTTATGGGGGGACTCCCAGTACTTC.

The chain joins TRBV6-1 to TRBJ2-3; D is uncertain. Germline V lookup: CDR1 MNHNS, CDR2 SASEGT. The CDR3 contains 12 residues. V was clipped by 3 bases and J by 11 bases, with 12 bases between them. This CDR3 reads CASSDLLGLQYF. The CDR3 coding sequence is TGTGCCAGCAGTGACCTTCTAGGTTTGCAGTATTTT.

This chain uses TRBV7-6 with TRBJ2-6; D call uncertain. Germline assignment: CDR1 SGHVS and CDR2 FNYEAQ. Deletions cut 2 bases from V and 3 bases from J, with 8 bases between. The CDR3 extends over 15 amino acids. The CDR3 DNA reads as TGTGCCAGCAGCTTATTATTTGGTGGGGCCAACGTCCTGACTTTC. Translated, it gives CASSLLFGGANVLTF.

This chain connects TRBV12-3 or TRBV12-4 to TRBJ2-7; D is uncertain. Trimming removed 6 bases from V and 6 bases from J, with 9 bases in between. CDR3 length equals 11 residues. CDR3 nucleotide sequence: TGTGCCAGCAGAGAGAGTGGCGAGCAGTACTTC. It codes for CASRESGEQYF.

This rearrangement joins TRBV19 to TRBJ2-7; weak D call: TRBD2 (7 bases). V shed 7 bases and J shed 3 bases, with 25 bases lying between them. From germline, CDR1 is LNHDA and CDR2 SQIVND (reference sequence). The CDR3 has 17 residues. The CDR3, as DNA: TGTGCCAGTATACGGGGGGCCCCTTTTGGGGTACACTACGAGCAGTACTTC. This translates into CASIRGAPFGVHYEQYF.

The chain recombines TRBV7-9 with TRBJ2-5, with 10 positions matching TRBD2. The CDR3 loop spans 14 amino acids. J was trimmed by 3 bases and V by 2 bases; bases with no gene match: 0. Germline CDR1 SEHNR, CDR2 FQNEAQ (reference sequence). CDR3 coding DNA: TGTGCCAGCAGCTTACTAGCGGGAGAAGAGACCCAGTACTTC. Translating gives CASSLLAGEETQYF.

This clone was found once. This chain uses TRBV6-5 with TRBJ1-2; D gene unclear. Germline V gene sequence: CDR1 MNHEY, CDR2 SVGAGI. V lost 7 bases, J lost 4 bases, and 13 bases lay in between. CDR3 length equals 13 residues. CDR3 sequence reads: CASTYGSLYGYTF. Here the CDR3 DNA reads TGTGCCAGCACCTACGGCAGCCTCTATGGCTACACCTTC.

This rearrangement joins TRBV4-1 to TRBJ1-1; D is possibly TRBD1 (6 bases). The germline CDR1 and CDR2 sequences are MGHRA and YSYEKL. V was cut by 3 bases and J by 4 bases, with 12 bases left in between. CDR3 size: 14 residues. CDR3 in DNA: TGCGCCAGCAGCCATAATGGGGGGGCCACTGAAGCTTTCTTT. Translating it yields CASSHNGGATEAFF.

The chain employs TRBV25-1 and TRBJ2-5, with D uncertain. The CDR3 contains 15 residues. The germline CDR1 and CDR2 sequences are MGHDK and SYGVNS. V was cut by 4 bases and J by 2 bases, with 14 bases left in between. The CDR3 here is CASSVGDSLQETQYF. Written as DNA, the CDR3 is TGTGCCAGCAGTGTTGGCGACTCTTTACAAGAGACCCAGTACTTC.

The chain links TRBV9 to TRBJ1-1, with D unresolved. Germline CDR1 is SGDLS and CDR2 is YYNGEE. V was shortened by 4 bases and J by 0 bases, with 25 bases between the two germline ends. The CDR3 length is 19 residues. The CDR3 spells CASSTKTRTVPSMNTEAFF. CDR3 nucleotides: TGTGCCAGCAGCACGAAGACCAGGACCGTACCCTCAATGAACACTGAAGCTTTCTTT.

This chain connects TRBV30 to TRBJ2-7, with 9 bases identical to TRBD1. The CDR3 sequence is 15 residues long. Germline-derived CDR1 and CDR2 are GTSNPN and SVGIG (reference sequence). Unmatched junction bases numbered 12, after V lost 5 bases and J lost 4 bases. CDR3 nucleotides: TGTGCCTGGGGCCGGGGACAGGGCGGTGGGTACGAGCAGTACTTC. It is translated as CAWGRGQGGGYEQYF.

This sequence joins TRBV3-1 (or the pseudogene TRBV3-2) and TRBJ2-7; D not resolved. CDR1 LGHDT and CDR2 YNNKEL come from the germline V gene (reference sequence). CDR3 length equals 15 residues. V was cut by 0 bases and J by 7 bases, with 16 bases left in between. CDR3 DNA: TGTGCCAGCAGCCAAGATCGGCAGCTTAATTATGAGCAGTACTTC. It translates to CASSQDRQLNYEQYF.

The chain has TRBV4-2 and TRBJ2-5; D may match TRBD1 or TRBD2 (7 bases each). Germline assignment: CDR1 LGHNA and CDR2 YNFKEQ. This CDR3 spans 19 amino acids. Between the trimmed V and J ends, which lost 0 bases and 4 bases, there was a span of 24 bases. The CDR3: CASSQDGGGSGVGSETQYF. Here the CDR3 DNA reads TGTGCCAGCAGCCAAGACGGAGGGGGCAGCGGGGTCGGGTCAGAGACCCAGTACTTC.

This chain links TRBV7-2 with TRBJ2-5; unclear D gene. Trimming cost V 6 bases and J 2 bases, with 19 bases left between them. CDR1 is SGHTA and CDR2 is FQGNSA in the germline V gene. The CDR3 is made up of 16 amino acids. CDR3 bases: TGTGCCAGCAGTGTTCACGGGCCCCTCTTTCAAGAGACCCAGTACTTC. This sequence encodes CASSVHGPLFQETQYF.

In this sample, this clone turned up once. The chain is built from TRBV10-3 and TRBJ1-3; 11 bases are a match to TRBD1. CDR1 and CDR2 (germline): ENHRY, SYGVKD. The V segment lost 3 bases and the J segment 6 bases; nucleotides outside the gene matches: 4. This CDR3 comprises 15 residues. The CDR3 protein is CAISDPDRGQNTIYF. The CDR3 DNA reads TGTGCCATCAGTGACCCGGACAGGGGGCAAAACACCATATATTTT.